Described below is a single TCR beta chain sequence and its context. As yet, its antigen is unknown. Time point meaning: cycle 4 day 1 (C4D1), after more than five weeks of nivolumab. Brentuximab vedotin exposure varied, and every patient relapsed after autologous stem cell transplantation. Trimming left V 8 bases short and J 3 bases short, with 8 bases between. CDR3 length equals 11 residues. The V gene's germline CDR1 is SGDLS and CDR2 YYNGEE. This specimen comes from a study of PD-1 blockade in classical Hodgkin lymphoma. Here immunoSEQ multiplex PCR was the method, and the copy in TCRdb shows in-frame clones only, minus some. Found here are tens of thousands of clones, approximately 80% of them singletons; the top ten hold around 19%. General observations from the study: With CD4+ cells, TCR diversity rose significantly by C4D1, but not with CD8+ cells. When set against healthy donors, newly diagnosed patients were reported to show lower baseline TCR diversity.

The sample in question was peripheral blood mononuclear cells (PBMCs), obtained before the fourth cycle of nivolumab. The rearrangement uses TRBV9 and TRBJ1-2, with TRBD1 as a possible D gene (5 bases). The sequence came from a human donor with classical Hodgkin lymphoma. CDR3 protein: CASWGDYGYTF. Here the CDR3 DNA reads TGTGCCAGTTGGGGGGACTATGGCTACACCTTC.